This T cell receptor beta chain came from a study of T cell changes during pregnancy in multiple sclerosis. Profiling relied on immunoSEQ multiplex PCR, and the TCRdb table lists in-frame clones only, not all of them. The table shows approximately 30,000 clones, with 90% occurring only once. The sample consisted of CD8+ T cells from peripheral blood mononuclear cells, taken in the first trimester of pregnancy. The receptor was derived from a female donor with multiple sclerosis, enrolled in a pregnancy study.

The CDR3, as DNA: TGTGCCAGCAGTTCCAACATCAATCAGCCCCAGCATTTT. Translated, it gives CASSSNINQPQHF. The chain joins TRBV27 to TRBJ1-5, with D uncertain. The CDR3 sequence is 13 residues long. Trimming removed 4 bases from V and 3 bases from J, with 7 bases in between. CDR1 is MNHEY and CDR2 is SMNVEV in the germline V gene (reference sequence).